This T cell receptor (beta chain) was identified in a study of cytomegalovirus exposure and HLA in healthy donors. Study observations and caveats: For TCR beta chains, V- and J-gene trimming was later linked to a missense DCLRE1C variant.

Between the trimmed V and J ends, which lost 1 base and 5 bases, there was a span of 7 bases. CDR1 is SGHNT, CDR2 YENEEA, per germline. The CDR3 extends over 13 amino acids. About this clone itself: No antigen is known for it.

PCR used 60 Vbeta primers and 13 Jbeta primers. Clones were read by immunoSEQ multiplex PCR, and TCRdb kept only the in-frame ones, dropping some. This table holds approximately 94,000 clones, 76% found once. The source is a man aged 25-40 years in good health and CMV-seropositive. Material for sequencing was PBMCs. The chain combines TRBV11-3 with TRBJ2-3, with no clear D. CDR3 protein: CASSLGPGDTQYF. The CDR3 DNA sequence: TGTGCCAGCAGCTTAGGTCCGGGAGATACGCAGTATTTT. Supplemented by reference TRBV11-3 and TRBJ2-3, the full variable domain reads EAGVVQSPRYKIIEKKQPVAFWCNPISGHNTLYWYLQNLGQGPELLIRYENEEAVDDSQLPKDRFSAERLKGVDSTLKIQPAELGDSAVYLCASSLGPGDTQYFGPGTRLTVL.